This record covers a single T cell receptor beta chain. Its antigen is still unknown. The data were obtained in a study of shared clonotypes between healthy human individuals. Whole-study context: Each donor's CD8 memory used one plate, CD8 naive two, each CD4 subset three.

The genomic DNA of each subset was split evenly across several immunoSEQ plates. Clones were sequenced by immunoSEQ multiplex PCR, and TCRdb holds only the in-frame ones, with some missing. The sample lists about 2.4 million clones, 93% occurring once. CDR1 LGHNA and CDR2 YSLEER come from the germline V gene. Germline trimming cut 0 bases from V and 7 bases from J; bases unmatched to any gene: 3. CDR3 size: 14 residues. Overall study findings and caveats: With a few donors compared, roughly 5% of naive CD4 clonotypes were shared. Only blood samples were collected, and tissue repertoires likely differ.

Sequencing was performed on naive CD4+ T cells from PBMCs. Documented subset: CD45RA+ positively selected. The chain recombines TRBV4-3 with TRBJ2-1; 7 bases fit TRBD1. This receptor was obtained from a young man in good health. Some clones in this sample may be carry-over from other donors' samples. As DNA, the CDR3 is TGCGCCAGCAGCCAAGAGCAGGACAGGAATGAGCAGTTCTTC. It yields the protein CASSQEQDRNEQFF.